The TCR beta chain described here comes from a study of blood T cell repertoires in COVID-19 (dated by TCRdb to 2020 to 2022). About the full investigation: Samples from collaborators originated in the United States, Italy and Spain and spanned both the acute and convalescent phases of COVID-19. The samples were drawn from two sources: the first 160 participants of the ongoing ImmuneRACE study, and 950 to 1,500 subjects contributed by 6 global collaborators. Subjects who had been exposed to COVID-19, were actively infected with it, or had recovered from it provided the deeply sampled blood TCRbeta repertoires that made up the dataset. The material from the prospective study consisted of cDNA or gDNA derived from T cells, B-cell-depleted T cells, or PBMCs. Where available, HLA class I and class II types were taken from metadata supplied by the sample provider and were not determined by assay-based typing. A freely available public database, intended as a resource for researchers studying the immune response to SARS-CoV-2, is where the repertoires were released. Nearly every sample came with metadata listing a de-identified subject ID, COVID-19 status, age in years and sex.

The collaborating institutions used their own protocols to collect whole blood in K2EDTA tubes. For TCRbeta analysis, collaborators shipped samples as frozen whole blood, isolated PBMCs, or DNA extracted from either of those sample types. The germline V gene specifies MGHRA as CDR1 and YSYEKL as CDR2. The cysteine opens and the phenylalanine closes a CDR3 of 16 amino acids. Just the 48-base CDR3 DNA is kept, in frame starting at base 1. V loses 0 bases, J loses 7 bases, and the germline ends lie 18 bases apart. General conclusions and limits of the study: How much clinical and demographic metadata was included differed by source and by participant, and the metadata was provided uncurated.

TCRbeta CDR3 regions were amplified from genomic DNA using the immunoSEQ Assay, a bias-controlled multiplex PCR. In the paper's pipeline: The number of nucleated cells in each sample was estimated from the amplification of reference gene primers within the assay. To quantify the absolute abundance of each unique TCRbeta CDR3 rearrangement, sequence reads were collapsed and filtered. Productive Simpson clonality was computed per sample as the square root of Simpson's diversity index over productive rearrangements. TCRdb re-hosts the immuneACCESS table, in-frame sequences only. Its copies lack some clones; in the studies checked, an unresolved V gene accounts for under half of them, and the cause for the rest is not known. From that table come the V and J calls and clone size; the DNA was used to work out D and trimming. In all, the sample holds about 44,000 clones, and over 80% of those were seen once. In total, the top ten clones hold over 1% of the sample.

This clone was seen a few times. Its binding antigen is unknown. Per-base qualities were not stored, and no clone one base away is much larger. The sequenced sample was peripheral blood. This clonotype was sampled from a woman in her thirties or forties with acute or convalescent COVID-19. This chain is built from TRBV4-1 and TRBJ1-2; no D segment can be confidently identified. The CDR3 region: CASSQDQAPDAGGYTF. The bases are TGCGCCAGCAGCCAAGATCAGGCACCCGATGCGGGTGGCTACACCTTC.